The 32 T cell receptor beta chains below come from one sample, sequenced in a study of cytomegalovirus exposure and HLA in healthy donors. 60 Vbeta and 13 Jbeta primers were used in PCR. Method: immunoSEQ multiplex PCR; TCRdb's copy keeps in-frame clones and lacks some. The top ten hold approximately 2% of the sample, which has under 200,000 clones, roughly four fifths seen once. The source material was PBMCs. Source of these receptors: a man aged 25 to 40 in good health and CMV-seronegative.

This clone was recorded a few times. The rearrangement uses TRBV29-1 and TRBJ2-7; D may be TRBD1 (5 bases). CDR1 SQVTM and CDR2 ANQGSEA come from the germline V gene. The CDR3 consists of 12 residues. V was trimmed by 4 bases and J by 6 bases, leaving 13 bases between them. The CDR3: CSVAYQGFEQYF. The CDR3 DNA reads TGCAGCGTTGCGTACCAGGGATTCGAGCAGTACTTC.

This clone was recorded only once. In DNA, the CDR3 is TGTGCCAGCAGTTCCCAAAGGGGGTCTACACCTGGGGCCAACGTCCTGACTTTC. Its translation is CASSSQRGSTPGANVLTF. The V and J genes are TRBV28 and TRBJ2-6, with D possibly being TRBD1 (6 bases). V dropped 4 bases and J dropped 2 bases, with 18 bases sitting between them. The CDR3 runs 18 residues. Germline V gives CDR1 MDHEN, CDR2 SYDVKM.

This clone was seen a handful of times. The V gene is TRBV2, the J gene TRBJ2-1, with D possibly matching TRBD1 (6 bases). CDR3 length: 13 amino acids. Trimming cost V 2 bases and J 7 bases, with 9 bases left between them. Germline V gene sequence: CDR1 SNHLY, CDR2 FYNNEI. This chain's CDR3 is CASSEQGWNEQFF. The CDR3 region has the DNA TGTGCCAGCAGTGAACAGGGGTGGAATGAGCAGTTCTTC.

In DNA form, the CDR3 reads TGTGCCAGCAGCGTAGATCAGGGGAACACTGAAGCTTTCTTT. Protein: CASSVDQGNTEAFF. This chain uses TRBV9 with TRBJ1-1; the D gene is possibly TRBD1 (5 bases). The CDR3 is made up of 14 amino acids. From germline, CDR1 is SGDLS and CDR2 YYNGEE. Trimming left V 0 bases short and J 1 base short, with 7 bases between.

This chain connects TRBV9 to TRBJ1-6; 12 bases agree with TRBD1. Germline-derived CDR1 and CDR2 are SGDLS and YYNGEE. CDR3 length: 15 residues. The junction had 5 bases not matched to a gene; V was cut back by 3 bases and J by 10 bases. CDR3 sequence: CASSAGQGAGSPLHF. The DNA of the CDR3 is TGTGCCAGCAGCGCGGGACAGGGGGCAGGGTCACCCCTCCACTTT.

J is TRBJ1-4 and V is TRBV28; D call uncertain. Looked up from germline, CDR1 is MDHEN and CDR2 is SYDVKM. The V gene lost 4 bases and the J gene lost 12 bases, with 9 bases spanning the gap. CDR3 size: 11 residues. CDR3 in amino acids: CASSSPQELFF. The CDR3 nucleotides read TGTGCCAGCAGTTCCCCCCAGGAACTGTTTTTT.

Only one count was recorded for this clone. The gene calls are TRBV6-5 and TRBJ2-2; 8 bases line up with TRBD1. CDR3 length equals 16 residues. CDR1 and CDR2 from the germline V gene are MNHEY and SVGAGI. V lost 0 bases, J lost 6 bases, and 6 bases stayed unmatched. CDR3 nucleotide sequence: TGTGCCAGCAGTTACTCGACAGGGGTATTACCCGGGGAGCTGTTTTTT. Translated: CASSYSTGVLPGELFF.

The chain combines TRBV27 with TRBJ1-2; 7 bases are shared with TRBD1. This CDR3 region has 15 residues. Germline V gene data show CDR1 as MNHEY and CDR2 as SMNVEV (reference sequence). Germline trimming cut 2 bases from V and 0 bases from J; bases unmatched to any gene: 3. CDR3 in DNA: TGTGCCAGCAGTTTAGCGGGACAGACTAACTATGGCTACACCTTC. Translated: CASSLAGQTNYGYTF.

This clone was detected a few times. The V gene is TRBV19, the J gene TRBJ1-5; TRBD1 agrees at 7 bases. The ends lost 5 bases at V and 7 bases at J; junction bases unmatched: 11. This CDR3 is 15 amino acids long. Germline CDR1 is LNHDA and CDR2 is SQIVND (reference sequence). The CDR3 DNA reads TGTGCCAGTAGTCTACCTTCGACAGGGTTCCAGCCCCAGCATTTT. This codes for CASSLPSTGFQPQHF. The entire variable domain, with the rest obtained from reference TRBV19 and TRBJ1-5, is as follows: DGGITQSPKYLFRKEGQNVTLSCEQNLNHDAMYWYRQDPGQGLRLIYYSQIVNDFQKGDIAEGYSVSREKKESFPLTVTSAQKNPTAFYLCASSLPSTGFQPQHFGDGTRLSIL.

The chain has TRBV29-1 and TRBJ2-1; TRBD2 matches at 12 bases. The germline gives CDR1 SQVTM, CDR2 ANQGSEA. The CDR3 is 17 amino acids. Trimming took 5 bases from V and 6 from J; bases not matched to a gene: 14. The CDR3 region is CSVYGLASGRALNEQFF. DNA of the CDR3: TGCAGCGTTTACGGGCTGGCTAGCGGGAGGGCGCTCAATGAGCAGTTCTTC.

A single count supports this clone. Here the CDR3 reads CASSEAGGPTGELFF. CDR3 in DNA: TGTGCCAGCAGTGAAGCGGGAGGGCCCACCGGGGAGCTGTTTTTT. The chain links TRBV6-1 to TRBJ2-2, with 7 bases aligning to TRBD2. J lost 4 bases, V lost 0 bases, and 2 bases had no gene match. This CDR3 spans 15 amino acids. Germline V CDR1 and CDR2: MNHNS, SASEGT.

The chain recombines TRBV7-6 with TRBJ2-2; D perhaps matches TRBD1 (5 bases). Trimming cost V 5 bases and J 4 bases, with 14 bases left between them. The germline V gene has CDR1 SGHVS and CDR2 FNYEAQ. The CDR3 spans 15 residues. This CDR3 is CASSPPGMGTGELFF. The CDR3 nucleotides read TGTGCCAGCAGCCCCCCAGGGATGGGCACCGGGGAGCTGTTTTTT.

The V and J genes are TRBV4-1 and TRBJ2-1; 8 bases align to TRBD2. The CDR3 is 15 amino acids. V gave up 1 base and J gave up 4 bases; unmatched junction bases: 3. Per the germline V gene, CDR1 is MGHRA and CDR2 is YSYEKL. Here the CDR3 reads CASSQVGTRYNEQFF. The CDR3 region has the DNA TGCGCCAGCAGCCAAGTTGGGACTAGATACAATGAGCAGTTCTTC.

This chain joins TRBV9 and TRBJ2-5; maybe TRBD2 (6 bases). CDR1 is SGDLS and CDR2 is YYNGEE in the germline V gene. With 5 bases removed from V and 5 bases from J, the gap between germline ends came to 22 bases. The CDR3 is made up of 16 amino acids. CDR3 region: CASSWGTGAVGETQYF. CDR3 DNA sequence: TGTGCCAGCAGTTGGGGGACTGGCGCGGTGGGTGAGACCCAGTACTTC.

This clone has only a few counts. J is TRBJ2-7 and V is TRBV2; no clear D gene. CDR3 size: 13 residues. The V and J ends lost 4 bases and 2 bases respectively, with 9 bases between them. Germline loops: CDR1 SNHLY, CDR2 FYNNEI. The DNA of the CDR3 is TGTGCCAGCAGTGGAGACACCGCCTACGAGCAGTACTTC. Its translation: CASSGDTAYEQYF.

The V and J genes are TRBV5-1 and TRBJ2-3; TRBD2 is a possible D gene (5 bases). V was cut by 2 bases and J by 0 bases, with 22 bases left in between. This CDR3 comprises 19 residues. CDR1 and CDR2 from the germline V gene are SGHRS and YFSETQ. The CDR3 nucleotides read TGCGCCAGCAGCTTAGTGTCCGGGTCTTATCAGCGGAGCACAGATACGCAGTATTTT. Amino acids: CASSLVSGSYQRSTDTQYF.

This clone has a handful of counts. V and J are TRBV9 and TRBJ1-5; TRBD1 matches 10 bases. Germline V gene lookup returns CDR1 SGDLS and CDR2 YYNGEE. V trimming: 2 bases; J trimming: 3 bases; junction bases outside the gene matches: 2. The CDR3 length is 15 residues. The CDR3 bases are TGTGCCAGCAGCGTGGGACAGGGGAACAATCAGCCCCAGCATTTT. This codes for CASSVGQGNNQPQHF. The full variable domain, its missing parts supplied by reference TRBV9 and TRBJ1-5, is DSGVTQTPKHLITATGQRVTLRCSPRSGDLSVYWYQQSLDQGLQFLIQYYNGEERAKGNILERFSAQQFPDLHSELNLSSLELGDSALYFCASSVGQGNNQPQHFGDGTRLSIL.

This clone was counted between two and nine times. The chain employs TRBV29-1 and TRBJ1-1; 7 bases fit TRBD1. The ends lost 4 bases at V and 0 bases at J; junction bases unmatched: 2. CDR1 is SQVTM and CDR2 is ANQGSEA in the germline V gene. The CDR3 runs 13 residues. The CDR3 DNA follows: TGCAGCGTTGGGGGACAGCTGAACACTGAAGCTTTCTTT. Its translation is CSVGGQLNTEAFF. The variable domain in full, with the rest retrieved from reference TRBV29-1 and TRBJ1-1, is SAVISQKPSRDICQRGTSLTIQCQVDSQVTMMFWYRQQPGQSLTLIATANQGSEATYESGFVIDKFPISRPNLTFSTLTVSNMSPEDSSIYLCSVGGQLNTEAFFGQGTRLTVV.

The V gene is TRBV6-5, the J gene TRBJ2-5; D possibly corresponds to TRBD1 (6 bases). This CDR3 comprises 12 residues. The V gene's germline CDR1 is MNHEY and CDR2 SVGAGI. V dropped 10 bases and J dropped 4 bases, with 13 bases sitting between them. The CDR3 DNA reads TGTGCCACCTACAGGGATCCAGAGACCCAGTACTTC. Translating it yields CATYRDPETQYF.

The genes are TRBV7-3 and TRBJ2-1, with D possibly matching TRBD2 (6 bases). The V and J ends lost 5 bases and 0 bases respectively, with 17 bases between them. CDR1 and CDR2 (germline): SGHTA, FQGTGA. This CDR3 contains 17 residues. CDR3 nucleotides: TGTGCCAGCAGCCCCCTTAGCGGAAAAAGCTCCTACAATGAGCAGTTCTTC. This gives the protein CASSPLSGKSSYNEQFF.

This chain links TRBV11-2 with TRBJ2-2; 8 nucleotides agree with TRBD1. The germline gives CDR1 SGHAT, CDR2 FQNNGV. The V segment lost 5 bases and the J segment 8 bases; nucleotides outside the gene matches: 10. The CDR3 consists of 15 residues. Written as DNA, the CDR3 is TGTGCCAGCAGCCCGAACAGGGGGATAACGGGGGAGCTGTTTTTT. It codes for CASSPNRGITGELFF.

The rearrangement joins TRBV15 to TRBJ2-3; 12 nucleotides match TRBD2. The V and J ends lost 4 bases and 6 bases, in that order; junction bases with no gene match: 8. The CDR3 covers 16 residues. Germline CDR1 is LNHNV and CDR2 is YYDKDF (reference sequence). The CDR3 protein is CATSKWTSGIGDTQYF. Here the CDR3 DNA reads TGTGCCACCAGCAAATGGACTAGCGGGATTGGGGATACGCAGTATTTT.

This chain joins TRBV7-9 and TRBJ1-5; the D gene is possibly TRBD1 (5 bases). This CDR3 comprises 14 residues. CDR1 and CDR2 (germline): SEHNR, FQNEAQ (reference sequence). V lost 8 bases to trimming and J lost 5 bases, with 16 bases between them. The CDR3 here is CASRAPGMDQPQHF. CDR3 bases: TGTGCCAGCCGAGCACCAGGGATGGATCAGCCCCAGCATTTT.

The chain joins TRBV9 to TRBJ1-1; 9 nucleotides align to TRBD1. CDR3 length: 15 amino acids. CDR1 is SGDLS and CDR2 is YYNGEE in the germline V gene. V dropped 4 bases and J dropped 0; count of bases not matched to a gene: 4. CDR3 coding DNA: TGTGCCAGCAGCCGGACAGGGGCAATGAACACTGAAGCTTTCTTT. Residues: CASSRTGAMNTEAFF.

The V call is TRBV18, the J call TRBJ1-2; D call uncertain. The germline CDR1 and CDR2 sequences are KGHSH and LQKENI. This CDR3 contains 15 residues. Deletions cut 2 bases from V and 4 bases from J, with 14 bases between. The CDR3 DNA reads TGTGCCAGCTCACCAGGGCCTCAGGTCGGCTATGGCTACACCTTC. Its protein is CASSPGPQVGYGYTF.

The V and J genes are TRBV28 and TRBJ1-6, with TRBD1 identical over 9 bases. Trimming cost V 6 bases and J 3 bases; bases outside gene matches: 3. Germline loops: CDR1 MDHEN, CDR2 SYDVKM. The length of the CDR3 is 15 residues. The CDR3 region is CASRTGGFYNSPLHF. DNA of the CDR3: TGTGCCAGCAGGACAGGGGGTTTCTATAATTCACCCCTCCACTTT.

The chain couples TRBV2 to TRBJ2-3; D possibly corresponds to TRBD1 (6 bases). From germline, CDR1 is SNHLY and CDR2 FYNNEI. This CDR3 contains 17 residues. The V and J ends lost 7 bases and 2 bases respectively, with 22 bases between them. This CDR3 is CASTKLMDSFITDTQYF. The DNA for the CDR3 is TGTGCCAGCACCAAATTAATGGACAGTTTCATCACAGATACGCAGTATTTT.

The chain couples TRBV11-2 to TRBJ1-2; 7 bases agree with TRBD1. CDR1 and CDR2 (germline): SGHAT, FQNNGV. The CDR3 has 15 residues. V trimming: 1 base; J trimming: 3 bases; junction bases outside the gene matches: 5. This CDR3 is CASSLVQGVDYGYTF. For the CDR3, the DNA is TGTGCCAGCAGCTTAGTCCAGGGGGTAGACTATGGCTACACCTTC.

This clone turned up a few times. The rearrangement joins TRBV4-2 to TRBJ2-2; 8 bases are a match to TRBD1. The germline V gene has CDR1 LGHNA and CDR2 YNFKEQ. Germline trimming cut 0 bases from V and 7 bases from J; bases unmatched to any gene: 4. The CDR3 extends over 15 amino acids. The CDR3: CASSQDRGRVGELFF. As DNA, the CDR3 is TGTGCCAGCAGCCAAGACAGGGGGCGTGTCGGGGAGCTGTTTTTT.

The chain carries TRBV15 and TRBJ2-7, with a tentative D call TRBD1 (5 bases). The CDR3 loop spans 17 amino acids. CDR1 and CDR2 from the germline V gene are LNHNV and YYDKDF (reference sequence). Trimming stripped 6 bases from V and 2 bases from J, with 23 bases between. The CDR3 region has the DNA TGTGCCACCAGTCAGAGATTTCCCGACAGCTGGCCCTACGAGCAGTACTTC. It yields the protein CATSQRFPDSWPYEQYF.

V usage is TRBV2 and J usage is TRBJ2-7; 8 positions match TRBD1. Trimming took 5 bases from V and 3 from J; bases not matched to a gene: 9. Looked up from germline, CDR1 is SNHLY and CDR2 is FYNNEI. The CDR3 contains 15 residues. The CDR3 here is CASSSGQGRGYEQYF. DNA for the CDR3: TGTGCCAGCAGTTCCGGACAGGGTAGGGGCTACGAGCAGTACTTC.

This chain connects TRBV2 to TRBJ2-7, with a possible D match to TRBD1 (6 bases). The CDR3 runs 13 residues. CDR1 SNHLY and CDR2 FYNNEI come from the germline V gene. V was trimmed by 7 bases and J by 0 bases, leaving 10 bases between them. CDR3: CASTSDSSYEQYF. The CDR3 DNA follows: TGTGCCAGCACCTCGGACAGCTCCTACGAGCAGTACTTC.